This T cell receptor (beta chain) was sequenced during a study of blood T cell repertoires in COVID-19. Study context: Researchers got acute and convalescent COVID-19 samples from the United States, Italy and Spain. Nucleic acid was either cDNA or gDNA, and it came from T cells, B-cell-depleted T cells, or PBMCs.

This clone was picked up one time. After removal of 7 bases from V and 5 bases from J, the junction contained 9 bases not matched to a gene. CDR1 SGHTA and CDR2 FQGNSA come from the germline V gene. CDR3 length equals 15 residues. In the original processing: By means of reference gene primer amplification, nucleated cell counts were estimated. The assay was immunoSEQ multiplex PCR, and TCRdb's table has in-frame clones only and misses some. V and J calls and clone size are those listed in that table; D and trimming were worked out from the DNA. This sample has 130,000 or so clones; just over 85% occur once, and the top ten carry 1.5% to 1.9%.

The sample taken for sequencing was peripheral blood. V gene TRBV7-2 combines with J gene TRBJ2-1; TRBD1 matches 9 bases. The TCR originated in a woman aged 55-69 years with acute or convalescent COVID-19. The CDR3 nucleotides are TGTGCCAGCACCCCTTGGGGACAGGGTAACAATGAGCAGTTCTTC. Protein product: CASTPWGQGNNEQFF.